This T cell receptor beta chain was identified during a study of shared clonotypes between healthy human individuals. Researchers drew on approximately 92 million PBMCs for genomic DNA from unsorted samples. In the original analysis: Junction-only sequences without quality scores came from ImmunoSEQ, so filtering differed. Repertoires were generated with immunoSEQ multiplex PCR, while TCRdb's copy carries only in-frame clones and drops some. D and trimming come from the DNA, and the V and J calls and clone size come from that table. The sample holds under 600,000 clones, 60% to 80% seen once. V dropped 4 bases and J dropped 1; count of bases not matched to a gene: 2. This CDR3 region has 14 residues. Germline V gene data show CDR1 as MNHEY and CDR2 as SMNVEV (reference sequence).

This TCR derives from a woman between 40 and 55 years old in good health. Some clones in this sample may be carry-over from other donors' samples. The rearrangement joins TRBV27 to TRBJ2-3, with 7 bases identical to TRBD2. The sequencing sample was made of PBMCs. The CDR3 nucleotides are TGTGCCAGCAGTTCTCGGGAGGGCACAGATACGCAGTATTTT. Amino acids: CASSSREGTDTQYF.